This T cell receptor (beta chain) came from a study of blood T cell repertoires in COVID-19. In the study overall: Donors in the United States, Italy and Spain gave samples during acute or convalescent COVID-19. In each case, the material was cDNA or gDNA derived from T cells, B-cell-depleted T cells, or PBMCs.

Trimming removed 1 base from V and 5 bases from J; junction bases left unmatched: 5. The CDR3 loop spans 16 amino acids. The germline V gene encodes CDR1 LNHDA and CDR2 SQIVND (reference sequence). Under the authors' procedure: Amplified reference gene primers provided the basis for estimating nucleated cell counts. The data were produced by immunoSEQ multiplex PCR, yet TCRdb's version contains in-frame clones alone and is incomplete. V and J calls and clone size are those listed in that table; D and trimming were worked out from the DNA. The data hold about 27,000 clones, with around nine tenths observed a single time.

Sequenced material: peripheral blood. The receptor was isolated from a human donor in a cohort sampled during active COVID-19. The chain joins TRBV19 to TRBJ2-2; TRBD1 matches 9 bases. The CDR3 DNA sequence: TGTGCCAGTAGTATAGGTTGGACAGGGGATACCGGGGAGCTGTTTTTT. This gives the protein CASSIGWTGDTGELFF.